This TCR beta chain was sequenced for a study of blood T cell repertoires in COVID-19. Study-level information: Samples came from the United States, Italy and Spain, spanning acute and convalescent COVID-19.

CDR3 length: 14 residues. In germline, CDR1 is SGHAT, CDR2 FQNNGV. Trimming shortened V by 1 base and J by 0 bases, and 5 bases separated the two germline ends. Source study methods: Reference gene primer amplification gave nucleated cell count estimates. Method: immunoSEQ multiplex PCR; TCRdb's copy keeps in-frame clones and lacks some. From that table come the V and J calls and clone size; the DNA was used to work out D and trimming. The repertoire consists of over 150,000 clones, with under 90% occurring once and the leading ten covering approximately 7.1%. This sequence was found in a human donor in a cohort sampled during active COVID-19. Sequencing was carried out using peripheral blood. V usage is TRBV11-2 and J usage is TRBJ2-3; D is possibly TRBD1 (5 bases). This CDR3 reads CASSLGQSTDTQYF. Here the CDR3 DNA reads TGTGCCAGCAGCTTAGGACAGAGCACAGATACGCAGTATTTT. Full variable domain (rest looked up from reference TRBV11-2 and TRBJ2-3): EAGVAQSPRYKIIEKRQSVAFWCNPISGHATLYWYQQILGQGPKLLIQFQNNGVVDDSQLPKDRFSAERLKGVDSTLKIQPAKLEDSAVYLCASSLGQSTDTQYFGPGTRLTVL.